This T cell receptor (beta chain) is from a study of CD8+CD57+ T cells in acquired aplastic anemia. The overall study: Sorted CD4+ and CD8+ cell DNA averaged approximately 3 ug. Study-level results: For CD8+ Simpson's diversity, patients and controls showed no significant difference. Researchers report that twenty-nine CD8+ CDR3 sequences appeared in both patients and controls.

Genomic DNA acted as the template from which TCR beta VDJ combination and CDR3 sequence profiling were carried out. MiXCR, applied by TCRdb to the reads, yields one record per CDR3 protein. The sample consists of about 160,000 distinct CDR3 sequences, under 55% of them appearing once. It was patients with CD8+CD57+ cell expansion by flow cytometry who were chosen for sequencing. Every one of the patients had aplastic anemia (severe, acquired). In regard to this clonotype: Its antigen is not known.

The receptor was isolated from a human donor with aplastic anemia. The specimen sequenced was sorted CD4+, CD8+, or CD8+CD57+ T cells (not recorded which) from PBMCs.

The CDR3 coding sequence is TGTGCCAGCAGCTTATTCGCAGGGAAGGAAAACACCATATATTTT. The encoded protein is CASSLFAGKENTIYF. The V gene is TRBV7-2, the J gene TRBJ1-3; possible D gene TRBD1, 5 bases. Germline V gives CDR1 SGHTA, CDR2 FQGNSA. CDR3 size: 15 residues. Trimming shortened V by 2 bases and J by 6 bases, and 14 bases separated the two germline ends.